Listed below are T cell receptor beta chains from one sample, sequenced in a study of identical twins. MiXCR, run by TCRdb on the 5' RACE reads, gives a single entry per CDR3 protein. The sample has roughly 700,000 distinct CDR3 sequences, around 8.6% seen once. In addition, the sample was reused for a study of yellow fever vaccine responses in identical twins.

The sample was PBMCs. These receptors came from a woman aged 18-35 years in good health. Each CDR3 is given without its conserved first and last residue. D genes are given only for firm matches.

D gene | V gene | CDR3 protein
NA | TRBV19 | ASSTRQTDSQPQH
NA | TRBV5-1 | ASSSLHGADEQF
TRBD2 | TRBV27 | ASSTRVGGGNEQF
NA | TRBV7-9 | ASSWGVPEAF
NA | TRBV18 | ASSPPILERNEQY
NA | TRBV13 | ASSRGGKVSYEQY
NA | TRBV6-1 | ASSPQGTGNQPQH
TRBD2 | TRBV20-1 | SAGTSGTARSYNEQF
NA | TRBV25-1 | ASALGGPGLQETQY
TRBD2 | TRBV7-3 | ASSLGTSGGMSSYNEQF
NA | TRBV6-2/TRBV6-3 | ASSWSGGEQY
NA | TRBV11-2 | ASSFWSPGHTDTQY
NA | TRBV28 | ASSSANQPQH
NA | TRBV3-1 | ASSQEGPYEQY
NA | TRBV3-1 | ASSQFAIGELF
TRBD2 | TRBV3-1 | ASSQRTSGGSETQY
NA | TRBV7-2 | ASSLAVESEQY
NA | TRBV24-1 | ATSKVGELETQY
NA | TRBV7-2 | ASSLYGFGANVLT
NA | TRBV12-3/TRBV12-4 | ASSLRGKFSYEQY
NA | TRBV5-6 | ARSTGTFSYEQY
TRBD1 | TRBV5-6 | ASSSPTGGSIQY
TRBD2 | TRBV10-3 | AIRVASGSPRSYNEQF
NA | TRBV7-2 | ASSLNPGGNGYT
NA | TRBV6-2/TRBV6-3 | ASRERTGMPPNTGELF
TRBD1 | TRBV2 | ASIGTGEITEAF
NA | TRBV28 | ASRTVNEKLF